This T cell receptor beta chain emerged from a study of beta chain features in type 1 diabetes. Reverse transcription of all isolated RNA meant that expressed TCRB transcripts were sequenced. Method: immunoSEQ multiplex PCR; TCRdb's copy keeps in-frame clones and lacks some. In the table there are roughly 220,000 clones, more than 15% of which are singletons. Note on this clone: Antigen: not known.

Germline V gene data show CDR1 as SQVTM and CDR2 as ANQGSEA. The CDR3 totals 14 residues. Trimming shortened V by 4 bases and J by 7 bases, and 19 bases separated the two germline ends. Study outcomes and limitations: Among patients with Type 1 diabetes, TCRB CDR3s were moderately but significantly shorter in every one of the four CD4+ subsets.

The receptor was isolated from a man in his thirties or forties with type 1 diabetes. Sequencing used naive CD4+ T cells from blood. The rearrangement joins TRBV29-1 to TRBJ2-5; D might be TRBD1 or TRBD2, each matching 5 bases. DNA of the CDR3: TGCAGCGTTGCCCCTATGACAGTGGGGGTGACCCAGTACTTC. It encodes CSVAPMTVGVTQYF.